These 22 T cell receptor beta chains were all obtained from the same sample, sequenced in a study of T cells in Graves' hyperthyroidism and ophthalmopathy. Using RNA transcripts as the source, TCR beta CDR3 regions were amplified. HTBI primers were the set used in a first-round RT-PCR of the TCR CDR3. TCRdb used MiXCR to reprocess the multiplex PCR reads, holding one entry per CDR3 protein. The sample gives 300,000 to 500,000 distinct CDR3 sequences, more than 13% of which show up once; 28% is in the top ten. The sequenced material came from blood. The receptors were gathered from a man aged 45 to 65 with Graves' ophthalmopathy.

This clonotype was picked up many times. The chain recombines TRBV10-3 with TRBJ2-3; D possibly corresponds to TRBD1 (5 bases). Trimming removed 5 bases at V and 5 bases at J, with 5 bases between. Germline CDR1 and CDR2: ENHRY and SYGVKD. This CDR3 has 11 residues. The CDR3 reads CAISRGDTQYF. As DNA, the CDR3 is TGTGCCATCAGTAGGGGAGATACGCAGTATTTT.

The chain employs TRBV7-3 and TRBJ2-5; 10 bases agree with TRBD2. V gave up 5 bases and J gave up 5 bases; unmatched junction bases: 11. Germline V CDR1 and CDR2: SGHTA, FQGTGA. CDR3 length equals 16 residues. CDR3 DNA: TGTGCCAGCAGCCCGGTTAGACTAGCGGGCTCCGAGACCCAGTACTTC. This codes for CASSPVRLAGSETQYF.

The chain joins TRBV24-1 to TRBJ2-5, with TRBD1 matching 7 bases. CDR1 KGHDR and CDR2 SFDVKD come from the germline V gene. Germline trimming cut 5 bases from V and 9 bases from J; bases unmatched to any gene: 14. This CDR3 contains 15 residues. The DNA of the CDR3 is TGTGCCACCAGTGCCTCGGGACAGCTAAATTTGGCCCAGTACTTC. Protein sequence: CATSASGQLNLAQYF.

In its sample, this clonotype was seen many times. The chain recombines TRBV7-2 with TRBJ2-2; D gene uncertain. Germline V lookup: CDR1 SGHTA, CDR2 FQGNSA. The V end lost 1 base, the J end lost 0 bases, and 9 bases lay between the germline ends. This CDR3 comprises 16 residues. This chain's CDR3 is CASSLGHNANTGELFF. The CDR3 nucleotides are TGTGCCAGCAGCTTAGGCCACAACGCGAACACCGGGGAGCTGTTTTTT.

This clonotype was detected ten times or more. This chain joins TRBV5-1 and TRBJ2-7, with 8 positions matching TRBD2. Germline V lookup: CDR1 SGHRS, CDR2 YFSETQ. The CDR3 covers 16 residues. V shed 1 base, J shed 1 base, and the junction held 7 bases outside the gene matches. CDR3 sequence (DNA): TGCGCCAGCAGCTTGTCACCAGCGGGAGATTCCTACGAGCAGTACTTC. Protein: CASSLSPAGDSYEQYF.

This clonotype has more than one count but fewer than ten. The chain joins TRBV7-9 to TRBJ1-2, with 7 bases that match TRBD1. The length of the CDR3 is 17 residues. Trimming cost V 2 bases and J 8 bases; bases outside gene matches: 17. Germline values: CDR1 SEHNR, CDR2 FQNEAQ (reference sequence). CDR3 sequence (DNA): TGTGCCAGCAGCTTATTTGGCAGCGACAGGGAAACTGGGGGCTACACCTTC. This translates into CASSLFGSDRETGGYTF.

This clonotype was picked up a small number of times. The CDR3 sequence is CASSQVAGLADYNEQFF. The CDR3 region has the DNA TGTGCCAGCAGCCAAGTAGCGGGACTAGCGGACTACAATGAGCAGTTCTTC. The chain joins TRBV3-1 to TRBJ2-1; TRBD2 matches 11 bases. Germline CDR1 and CDR2: LGHDT and YNNKEL (reference sequence). V was pared by 1 base and J by 3 bases, with 5 bases of the junction left unmatched. This CDR3 spans 17 amino acids.

This clonotype was observed many times. The chain links TRBV20-1 to TRBJ2-1; no reliable D call. The CDR3 length is 15 residues. V was pared by 1 base and J by 0 bases, with 10 bases between. From germline, CDR1 is DFQATT and CDR2 SNEGSKA (reference sequence). In nucleotides, the CDR3 is TGCAGTGCTAGAGCCTTCCGGAGCTCCTACAATGAGCAGTTCTTC. Protein product: CSARAFRSSYNEQFF.

This clonotype has at least ten counts. The chain joins TRBV7-8 to TRBJ1-1; D gene unclear. With 0 bases removed from V and 5 bases from J, the gap between germline ends came to 13 bases. The V gene's germline CDR1 is SGHVS and CDR2 FQNEAQ. CDR3 length equals 15 residues. For the CDR3, the DNA is TGTGCCAGCAGCTTAGCGGGAGGGCAGGAGACTGAAGCTTTCTTT. Translating it yields CASSLAGGQETEAFF. The variable domain in full, with the rest retrieved from reference TRBV7-8 and TRBJ1-1, is GAGVSQSPRYKVAKRGQDVALRCDPISGHVSLFWYQQALGQGPEFLTYFQNEAQLDKSGLPSDRFFAERPEGSVSTLKIQRTQQEDSAVYLCASSLAGGQETEAFFGQGTRLTVV.

This chain links TRBV6-2 or TRBV6-3 with TRBJ1-1; D unclear. The germline gives CDR1 MNHEY, CDR2 SVGEGT. The CDR3 runs to 14 residues. V was cut by 8 bases and J by 0 bases, with 13 bases left in between. The CDR3 nucleotides are TGTGCCAGCGTAAGAACCCCCTTGAACACTGAAGCTTTCTTT. Residues: CASVRTPLNTEAFF.

This clonotype was observed at least ten times. This sequence joins TRBV5-1 and TRBJ2-3, with D perhaps matching TRBD1 (6 bases). Germline CDR1 SGHRS, CDR2 YFSETQ. V gave up 4 bases and J gave up 2 bases, with 11 bases separating them. The CDR3 is 14 amino acids. CDR3 protein: CASSIRDNTDTQYF. The CDR3 DNA reads TGCGCCAGCAGCATCCGGGACAACACAGATACGCAGTATTTT.

The chain joins TRBV5-1 to TRBJ2-7, with D unclear. Germline-derived CDR1 and CDR2 are SGHRS and YFSETQ. V lost 5 bases, J lost 7 bases, and 13 bases lay in between. The CDR3 loop spans 12 amino acids. CDR3 sequence (DNA): TGCGCCAGCAGTCCCGTGGGAACGGAGCAGTACTTC. This gives the protein CASSPVGTEQYF.

This clonotype was observed a few times. The chain has TRBV19 and TRBJ1-1, with D perhaps matching TRBD1 (6 bases). The CDR3 has 14 amino acids. Germline lookup yields CDR1 LNHDA and CDR2 SQIVND (reference sequence). Deletions cut 0 bases from V and 11 bases from J, with 16 bases between. The CDR3 coding sequence is TGTGCCAGTAGTATAGAATTGTGGGGACAATCGGCTTTCTTT. This codes for CASSIELWGQSAFF.

A few counts support this clonotype. The chain is built from TRBV20-1 and TRBJ2-1; 11 nucleotides match TRBD2. This CDR3 region has 15 residues. V lost 6 bases and J lost 10; bases outside the gene matches: 14. The germline V gene has CDR1 DFQATT and CDR2 SNEGSKA (reference sequence). CDR3 DNA: TGCAGTGCCAGAATGACCGGGACTAGCGGAGGGGAGCAGTTCTTC. Its translation: CSARMTGTSGGEQFF.

This chain connects TRBV9 to TRBJ2-2; 7 nucleotides match TRBD2. V dropped 4 bases and J dropped 0; count of bases not matched to a gene: 12. Germline CDR1 is SGDLS and CDR2 is YYNGEE. The CDR3 totals 18 residues. CDR3 amino acids: CASSRRDGGSSNTGELFF. The CDR3 DNA follows: TGTGCCAGCAGCAGACGAGATGGCGGGAGTTCGAACACCGGGGAGCTGTTTTTT.

This clonotype was observed at least ten times. The chain carries TRBV6-1 and TRBJ2-7; 11 positions match TRBD1. The trim removed 5 bases at V and 5 bases at J, leaving 11 bases unmatched. Germline CDR1 MNHNS, CDR2 SASEGT. The CDR3 is 16 amino acids. CDR3 loop: CASSYRRTGGGNEQYF. DNA of the CDR3: TGTGCCAGCAGTTACCGCAGGACAGGGGGCGGAAACGAGCAGTACTTC.

The table lists this clonotype with many counts. This sequence joins TRBV5-1 and TRBJ2-1, with TRBD2 matching over 11 bases. Germline V lookup: CDR1 SGHRS, CDR2 YFSETQ. V was clipped by 1 base and J by 6 bases; unmatched bases: 6. CDR3 length: 16 amino acids. In nucleotides, the CDR3 is TGCGCCAGCAGCTTGAATCCTAGCGGGAGGTGCAATGAGCAGTTCTTC. Its protein is CASSLNPSGRCNEQFF.

V is TRBV20-1 and J is TRBJ2-1; D not resolved. Germline CDR1 reads DFQATT; CDR2 reads SNEGSKA (reference sequence). This CDR3 has 10 residues. The ends were cut back, 6 bases at V and 3 bases at J, with 3 bases in the middle. CDR3 coding DNA: TGCAGTGCCCACTACAATGAGCAGTTCTTC. Translating it yields CSAHYNEQFF.

The chain links TRBV20-1 to TRBJ2-7, with 9 nucleotides matching TRBD1. The germline CDR1 and CDR2 sequences are DFQATT and SNEGSKA (reference sequence). This CDR3 comprises 12 residues. Germline trimming cut 5 bases from V and 5 bases from J; bases unmatched to any gene: 4. The CDR3, as DNA: TGCAGTGCTGAACAGGGGGCCCACGAGCAGTACTTC. It encodes CSAEQGAHEQYF.

This clonotype was detected only a few times. The chain joins TRBV20-1 to TRBJ2-1; no clear D. The CDR3 covers 11 residues. Trimming pared 0 bases from V and 12 bases from J, leaving 9 bases between. Germline V lookup: CDR1 DFQATT, CDR2 SNEGSKA (reference sequence). CDR3 sequence reads: CSARDRLAQFF. CDR3 nucleotide sequence: TGCAGTGCTAGAGATCGGTTGGCGCAGTTCTTC.

This chain links TRBV20-1 with TRBJ2-6; 9 bases are a match to TRBD1. CDR3 size: 17 residues. Trimming at V came to 2 bases and at J to 4 bases, leaving 9 bases not matched to a gene. CDR1 is DFQATT and CDR2 is SNEGSKA in the germline V gene (reference sequence). The CDR3 protein is CSARPDRGQAGANVLTF. CDR3 DNA sequence: TGCAGTGCTAGACCGGACAGGGGACAGGCAGGGGCCAACGTCCTGACTTTC.

This clonotype occurred many times. The chain combines TRBV24-1 with TRBJ2-3; 12 nucleotides agree with TRBD1. The germline V gene encodes CDR1 KGHDR and CDR2 SFDVKD. Germline trimming cut 3 bases from V and 5 bases from J; bases unmatched to any gene: 5. CDR3 length: 16 residues. The CDR3 reads CATSDTGQGARDTQYF. In nucleotides, the CDR3 is TGTGCCACCAGTGATACGGGACAGGGGGCGCGAGATACGCAGTATTTT.